This T cell receptor (beta chain) stems from a study of cytomegalovirus exposure and HLA in healthy donors. The study's findings and limits: Earlier analysis found most TCR beta V segments productive about 87% or about 30% of the time. Analysis was performed later, and it showed HLA-associated TCR beta chains to be more clonally expanded than equally common others. Investigators reported 164 TCR beta chains as tied to cytomegalovirus.

Primers for the PCR totalled 60 Vbeta and 13 Jbeta. The data were produced by immunoSEQ multiplex PCR, yet TCRdb's version contains in-frame clones alone and is incomplete. The table shows 100,000 to 150,000 clones, with 60% to 75% occurring only once. A remark on this clone: What it binds is unknown.

The sample taken for sequencing was PBMCs. The source is a woman in her forties or fifties in good health and CMV-seropositive.

The DNA of the CDR3 is TGTGCCAGCTCACCAAGACAGGGGGCCGATGAGCAGTTCTTC. This encodes CASSPRQGADEQFF. The V and J genes are TRBV18 and TRBJ2-1; 10 bases agree with TRBD1. The CDR3 is made up of 14 amino acids. Germline values: CDR1 KGHSH, CDR2 LQKENI. The junction had 3 bases not matched to a gene; V was cut back by 2 bases and J by 8 bases.